Listed below are T cell receptor beta chains from one sample, sequenced in a study of T-cell reconstitution after alpha-beta-depleted transplantation in children. TCRdb itself ran the PCR reads through MiXCR, one entry per CDR3 protein. The profile shows roughly 180,000 distinct CDR3 sequences, roughly 11% of them singletons. Source: PBMCs, taken before TCRalphabeta/CD19-depleted stem cell transplant. Source of these receptors: a boy younger than 10 with acute myeloid leukemia, due to receive a stem cell transplant. Each CDR3 is given with its conserved first and last residue.

TRBV29-1	TRBJ2-2	CSVDDGQGAGGGELFF
TRBV20-1	TRBJ2-2	CSARAGDSNTGELFF
TRBV20-1	TRBJ2-4	CSATESGRHIQYF
TRBV2	TRBJ2-1	CASRKPYTGEGSYNEQFF
TRBV18	TRBJ2-5	CASSPPRGGGQETQYF
TRBV7-2	TRBJ2-3	CASSPGTDTQYF
TRBV3-1	TRBJ2-2	CASSRHSGGEVTGELFF
TRBV10-3	TRBJ1-2	CAISESNRDGYTF
TRBV20-1	TRBJ2-1	CSASRASGVGWRGEQFF
TRBV3-1	TRBJ1-2	CASSQRFEGLNYGYTF
TRBV7-2	TRBJ1-6	CASSREANSPLHF
TRBV19	TRBJ1-2	CASSIQGYYGYTF
TRBV20-1	TRBJ1-5	CCASTGGLPSSNQPQHF
TRBV5-1	TRBJ2-1	CASSLSAGDEQFF
TRBV12-3/TRBV12-4	TRBJ2-7	CASNRQGAHEQYF
TRBV20-1	TRBJ2-5	CCATAGSSGRSETQYF
TRBV24-1	TRBJ2-2	CATTTGAGELFF
TRBV2	TRBJ2-5	CASSEWQGQVVETQYF
TRBV6-1	TRBJ1-2	CASSPTTDRYYGYTF
TRBV10-2	TRBJ1-1	CASKGWDTEAFF
TRBV5-1	TRBJ2-3	CASALPAQGGTDTQYF
TRBV7-9	TRBJ1-2	CASSLEVSPAF
TRBV7-9	TRBJ2-7	CASSPMDGYEQYF
TRBV3-1	TRBJ2-2	CASSPPIIWTGGPLAGELFF
TRBV24-1	TRBJ1-2	CATSDQDRNYGYTF
TRBV20-1	TRBJ2-3	CSARRTGTDTQYF
TRBV20-1	TRBJ1-2	CSANRGNYGYTF
TRBV5-1	TRBJ2-6	CASSLIPTPKVLTF
TRBV6-1	TRBJ2-5	CASTSGRPGETQYF
TRBV29-1	TRBJ2-1	CSVEEGGNSYNEQFF
TRBV15	TRBJ1-4	CATSSYRGEKLFF
TRBV12-3/TRBV12-4	TRBJ2-1	CASTSVGGRFSNEQFF
TRBV18	TRBJ2-3	CASSPPPGGGTDTQYF
TRBV20-1	TRBJ1-2	CSAQTGGLYGYTF
TRBV20-1	TRBJ2-2	CSARERRRTGELFF
TRBV12-3/TRBV12-4	TRBJ1-5	CASSPTNQPQHF
TRBV5-1	TRBJ2-5	CASSLAGTGETQYF
TRBV20-1	TRBJ2-2	CSARKDPGELFF
TRBV6-2/TRBV6-3	TRBJ2-2	CASSYGDTNTGELFF
TRBV15	TRBJ2-7	CATKTSGDPYEQYF
TRBV7-8	TRBJ1-2	CASSLSPRTGGEGYTF
TRBV24-1	TRBJ2-1	CATSDFRDEQFF
TRBV7-3	TRBJ2-1	CASSLEGGNEQFF
TRBV3-1	TRBJ2-6	CASSQDRGSGANVLTF
TRBV12-3/TRBV12-4	TRBJ2-2	CASRPTGTPTGELFF
TRBV5-1	TRBJ2-5	CASSAYVMEQETQYF
TRBV20-1	TRBJ1-2	CSARDRAGGLACLANYGYTF